This entry concerns a single T cell receptor beta chain. This sample is drawn from a study of blood T cell repertoires in COVID-19. Turning to the study itself: Samples representing acute and convalescent COVID-19 were sourced from the United States, Italy and Spain. The analysed material was cDNA or gDNA that came from T cells, B-cell-depleted T cells, or PBMCs.

Trimming removed 6 bases from V and 6 bases from J, with 12 bases in between. CDR1 is DFQATT, CDR2 SNEGSKA, per germline (reference sequence). The CDR3 consists of 11 residues. Cohorts were assigned according to the clinical history that participants reported. Per the authors' pipeline: The authors estimated nucleated cell counts from reference gene primer amplification. Sequencing used immunoSEQ multiplex PCR; TCRdb keeps in-frame clones, though not all of them. D and trimming come from the DNA, and the V and J calls and clone size come from that table. There are roughly 200,000 clones in the sample; roughly 87% occur only once, and 10% lies in the top ten.

The sequenced sample consisted of PBMCs or T cells enriched from blood (not recorded which). The chain uses TRBV20-1 and TRBJ2-7; D uncertain. This TCR was recovered from a man younger than 30 with acute COVID-19. This CDR3 reads CSALPRAEQYF. The DNA for the CDR3 is TGCAGTGCACTGCCCCGAGCCGAGCAGTACTTC.